The clone carrying this T cell receptor (beta chain) showed up many times. This record comes from a study of regulatory T cells in long-lasting Graves disease. The TCR beta library used iRepertoire HTBI primers with Arm-PCR amplification of CDR3. One entry per CDR3 protein, called by TCRdb with MiXCR from the multiplex PCR reads. The data show about 540,000 distinct CDR3 sequences, about 13% seen once. Time point noted: newly diagnosed GD, antithyroid drugs for less than 3 months. Generation of the TCR library employed RNA extracted from PBMCs. Patient provenance is recorded as an endocrinology department in Xi'an, China. Around 9 milliliters of peripheral blood went into EDTA tubes. This same sample was also taken into another study, of T cells in Graves' hyperthyroidism and ophthalmopathy.

The specimen was peripheral blood mononuclear cells (PBMCs), collected at new diagnosis, from a patient treated with antithyroid drugs. The receptor was isolated from a man aged 25-45 years with Graves disease.

Written as DNA, the CDR3 is TGTGCCACTGGGGACGGGTCCTACGAGCAGTACTTC. Encoded protein: CATGDGSYEQYF. V is TRBV24-1 and J is TRBJ2-7, with D perhaps matching TRBD1 or TRBD2 (5 bases each). V gave up 10 bases and J gave up 1 base, with 10 bases separating them. This CDR3 comprises 12 residues. Germline CDR1 and CDR2: KGHDR and SFDVKD.